This is a list of T cell receptor beta chains from one sample in a study of cytomegalovirus exposure and HLA in healthy donors. Method: immunoSEQ multiplex PCR; TCRdb's copy keeps in-frame clones and lacks some. The sample gives 100,000 to 150,000 clones, about 84% of which show up once; around 4% is in the top ten. The sample was PBMCs. The receptor set was obtained from a man aged 40-49 years in good health and CMV-seronegative. Each CDR3 is given with its conserved first and last residue. The order of the fields is clone size, V gene, D gene, J gene, CDR3 length, CDR3 DNA, CDR3 protein. D genes are given only for firm matches. Size tells how often a clone was seen (once, few, many) or the class of an expanded clone, and some rows leave it out.

>-|TRBV18|TRBD1|TRBJ1-1|14
TGTGCCAGCTCACTACAGGGGGTAGGCACTGAAGCTTTCTTT
CASSLQGVGTEAFF
>-|TRBV18|TRBD1|TRBJ1-5|14
TGTGCCAGCTCACGAGGACAGGGGAATCAGCCCCAGCATTTT
CASSRGQGNQPQHF
>-|TRBV7-2|-|TRBJ2-1|14
TGTGCCAGCAGTAGCTCAGTCGGAGGGGATGAGCAGTTCTTC
CASSSSVGGDEQFF
>-|TRBV7-2|TRBD1|TRBJ2-7|14
TGTGCCAGCAGCCCACCGGGACAGATCGGCGAGCAGTACTTC
CASSPPGQIGEQYF
>once|TRBV7-9|-|TRBJ2-3|13
TGTGCCAGCAGCCGAACTAGCACAGATACGCAGTATTTT
CASSRTSTDTQYF
>few|TRBV19|TRBD1|TRBJ1-5|16
TGTGCCAGTAGTATATATCTGACAGGGGGGTATCAGCCCCAGCATTTT
CASSIYLTGGYQPQHF
>-|TRBV6-6|TRBD1|TRBJ1-5|16
TGTGCCGGCAGTTACCTATCACAGGGGAGTGGACAGCCCCAGCATTTT
CAGSYLSQGSGQPQHF
>-|TRBV10-2|TRBD1|TRBJ2-7|14
TGCGCCAGCAGTATTAGGGGGCCCTCCTACGAGCAGTACTTC
CASSIRGPSYEQYF
>-|TRBV19|TRBD1|TRBJ2-1|15
TGTGCCAGTAGTTGGGGACAGGGGCGCGACAATGAGCAGTTCTTC
CASSWGQGRDNEQFF
>-|TRBV18|-|TRBJ1-1|15
TGTGCCAGCTCCCTCAGCGAGGGAAGTAGGACTGAAGCTTTCTTT
CASSLSEGSRTEAFF
>-|TRBV18|-|TRBJ1-5|16
TGTGCCAGCTCATCCCTTTACAGGGTTGGCAATCAGCCCCAGCATTTT
CASSSLYRVGNQPQHF
>-|TRBV5-8|-|TRBJ2-5|13
TGTGCCAGCAGCTTGGGACATAGCGGGACCCAGTACTTC
CASSLGHSGTQYF
>-|TRBV19|-|TRBJ2-2|14
TGTGCCAGTAGTATGGGTCAGAGGACCGGGGAGCTGTTTTTT
CASSMGQRTGELFF
>-|TRBV28|TRBD1|TRBJ1-2|14
TGTGCCAGCAGTTACGGACAGGGCCGTAACGGCTACACCTTC
CASSYGQGRNGYTF
>-|TRBV9|-|TRBJ1-2|17
TGTGCCAGCAGCGTAGCTGGTCAGGTTTTTGCCAACTATGGCTACACCTTC
CASSVAGQVFANYGYTF
>-|TRBV7-2|-|TRBJ2-1|12
TGTGCCAGCAGCTCGGCGGCGAATGAGCAGTTCTTC
CASSSAANEQFF
>-|TRBV5-4|-|TRBJ2-5|13
TGTGCCAGCAGCGCCCAGAAGCAAGAGACCCAGTACTTC
CASSAQKQETQYF
>once|TRBV19|-|TRBJ1-2|14
TGTGCCAGTAGTAGTCCAGAATCCTCCTATGGCTACACCTTC
CASSSPESSYGYTF
>-|TRBV27|-|TRBJ1-6|17
TGTGCCAGCAGTTTATCCTTATTACAGGGTAAGAATTCACCCCTCCACTTT
CASSLSLLQGKNSPLHF
>few|TRBV19|TRBD2|TRBJ2-1|19
TGTGCCAGTAGTATCCGGGGTAGCGGGGGGCAGAGCTCCTACAATGAGCAGTTCTTC
CASSIRGSGGQSSYNEQFF
>-|TRBV25-1|-|TRBJ2-1|13
TGTGCCAGCAGTCCCGGGTTACACAATGAGCAGTTCTTC
CASSPGLHNEQFF
>-|TRBV29-1|-|TRBJ2-1|13
TGCAGCGTTTCCGGGAATGGTCACAATGAGCAGTTCTTC
CSVSGNGHNEQFF
>few|TRBV10-3|TRBD1|TRBJ2-1|17
TGTGCCATCAGTGAGCCACCAACCGGGACAGGGAGCGGTGAGCAGTTCTTC
CAISEPPTGTGSGEQFF
>few|TRBV11-2|-|TRBJ2-2|13
TGTGCCAGCAGCACACAATCCACCGGGGAGCTGTTTTTT
CASSTQSTGELFF
>few|TRBV6-1|-|TRBJ1-3|17
TGTGCCAGCAGTGAAGCGATGGACCTGGGGAGGTTAAACACCATATATTTT
CASSEAMDLGRLNTIYF
>-|TRBV14|-|TRBJ2-1|16
TGTGCCAGCAGCCAACGGCTCGGCAGGGGCTACAATGAGCAGTTCTTC
CASSQRLGRGYNEQFF
>-|TRBV7-9|TRBD1|TRBJ1-2|15
TGTGCCAGCAGCGCTGGACAGGACGGGGACTATGGCTACACCTTC
CASSAGQDGDYGYTF
>-|TRBV6-6|-|TRBJ2-1|13
TGTGCCAGCAGCAAGACCGGGAGTAGTGAGCAGTTCTTC
CASSKTGSSEQFF
>-|TRBV6-5|-|TRBJ1-3|14
TGTGCCAGCAGTACAGGGTTCTCTGGAAACACCATATATTTT
CASSTGFSGNTIYF